This T cell receptor beta chain was captured in a study of CD4 T cells in relation to SARS-CoV-2 and coronaviruses (dated by TCRdb to the early 2020s). Study-wide context: The ViraFEST assay cultured PBMCs with antigen for around nine days, then sequenced TCR beta CDR3s to find antigen-specific clonal expansions. An HIV-1 Nef peptide pool or a culture without peptide was used as the negative reference condition. At the level of individual TCR clonotypes, the study evaluated whether memory CD4+ T cells crossreact between the spike proteins of SARS-CoV-2 and those of common cold coronaviruses. A different, Illumina-based TCR-beta assay was used to sequence expansion assays from other donors in the study. The Adaptive Biotechnologies TCR-sequencing kit was used for samples from three pre-COVID donors and for the naive versus memory experiments, whereas the other data were Illumina-based. Using patient-derived lymphoblastoid cell lines, the shared crossreactive spike epitopes were mapped to their HLA restriction. Summary of the overall study and its limitations: Because no donor provided both pre-pandemic and post-infection samples, tracing the source of pre-existing responses was limited. Small numbers of patients and of tested TCRs were a limitation of the study. Crossreactivity analysis centred on spike protein, so crossreactivity against other viral proteins was not assessed. Compared with monoreactive clones, crossreactive clones had significantly weaker SARS-CoV-2-driven expansion, a result consistent with antigenic imprinting. Around three fifths of donors had memory CD4+ clonotypes that crossrecognized SARS-CoV-2 and at least one common cold coronavirus spike.

V is shortened by 2 bases, J by 1 base, and the region joining them spans 5 bases. CDR1 is given as SGHVS and CDR2 as FQNEAQ, both from the germline V gene. The CDR3 measures 14 amino acids from cysteine to phenylalanine. This entry keeps only the CDR3 DNA: 42 bases, framed from base 1. The library was obtained by the immunoSEQ multiplex PCR assay. In the source study's methods: During preprocessing, nonproductive sequences were discarded, as were any CDR3s that did not begin with C, did not end with F or W, or were shorter than 7 amino acids. Antigen-specific clonotypes were called with the MANAFEST web app, based on expansion relative to reference and other culture wells. To be counted as positive, a clone had to show significant expansion compared with the reference culture, at an FDR below 0.05, in 2 of 3 replicate wells. A further requirement for positive clones was significant expansion compared with all other tandem wells, along with an odds ratio above 5. Pairwise Levenshtein distance, computed with the stringdist R package after three terminal residues were trimmed from each end, was used as the measure of CDR3 homology. TCRdb retrieved this table from immuneACCESS and kept in-frame rearrangements only. Not all clones are present; in checked studies, unresolved V genes account for under half, and no reason is known for the remainder. The V and J calls and the clone size are those of that table, but D and trimming were determined from the DNA. Across this sample there are under 14,000 clones, with 65% to 75% seen only once. The ten largest make up about 20% of the sample.

CD4+ T cells from unexposed donors were collected before the COVID-19 pandemic (2011-2018). After about 10 days of culture, CD4+ T cells were isolated with the EasySep CD4+ T cell isolation kit. As far as cell numbers permitted, CD4+ T cells from unexposed donors were tested for reactivity against SARS-CoV-2 S and N as well as four spike pools from common cold coronaviruses. Each well received about 2.2 million PBMCs, cultured in IMDM supplemented with roughly 5% human AB serum and about 10 IU/ml IL-2. Half of the culture medium was replaced with fresh IL-2-containing medium on days 3 and 7. Each peptide culture condition was generally run in triplicate replicate wells. Leukapheresis product for the unexposed donors was purchased commercially. PBMCs were isolated from leukapheresis product or whole blood by Ficoll-Paque PLUS gradient centrifugation. PBMCs were either used fresh in the expansion assay or cryopreserved at -140 degrees C. The QIAamp Micro DNA Kit was used to extract genomic DNA from the CD4+ T cells.

This clone turned up a few times. No cognate antigen has been identified for it. One base away there is no much larger clone; base qualities are not given. The rearranged chain carries TRBV7-8 and TRBJ2-2; the D gene remains uncertain. The sequence was collected from a human donor in good health. What was sequenced was CD4+ T cells from PBMCs, cultured in vitro. This receptor has the CDR3 CASSLQRNTGELFF. The DNA is as follows: TGTGCCAGCAGCTTACAGAGGAACACCGGGGAGCTGTTTTTT.